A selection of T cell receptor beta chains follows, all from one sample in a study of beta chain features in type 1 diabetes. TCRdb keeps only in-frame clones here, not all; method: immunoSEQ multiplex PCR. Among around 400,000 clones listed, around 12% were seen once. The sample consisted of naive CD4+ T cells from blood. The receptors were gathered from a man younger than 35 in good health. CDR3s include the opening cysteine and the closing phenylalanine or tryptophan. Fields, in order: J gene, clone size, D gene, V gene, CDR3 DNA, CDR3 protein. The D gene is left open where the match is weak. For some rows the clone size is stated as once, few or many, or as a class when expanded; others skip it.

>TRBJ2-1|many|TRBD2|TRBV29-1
TGCTCCAGCGGGGAGCCCTTGTACAATGAGCAGTTCTTC
CSSGEPLYNEQFF
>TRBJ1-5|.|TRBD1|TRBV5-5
TGTGCCAGCAGCTTGGGTTTACAGGGGAATCAGCCCCAGCATTTT
CASSLGLQGNQPQHF
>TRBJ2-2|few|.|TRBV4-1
TGCGCCAGCAGCCAAGATAGTTGGCGGGCCGGCGGGGAGCTGTTTTTT
CASSQDSWRAGGELFF
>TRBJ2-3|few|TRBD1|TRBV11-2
TGTGCCAGCAGCAACGCCGCAGGGGGCGCCTACACAGATACGCAGTATTTT
CASSNAAGGAYTDTQYF
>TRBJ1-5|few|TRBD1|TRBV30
TGTGCCTGGAGTGGACAGGGGGGAAATCAGCCCCAGCATTTT
CAWSGQGGNQPQHF
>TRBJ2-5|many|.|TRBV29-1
TGCAGCGTTGAAGATCAGAAGCGGGAAGAGACCCAGTACTTC
CSVEDQKREETQYF
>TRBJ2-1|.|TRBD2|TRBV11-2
TGTGCCAGCAGCTTAGATCGGGGAGGGCCCTACAATGAGCAGTTCTTC
CASSLDRGGPYNEQFF
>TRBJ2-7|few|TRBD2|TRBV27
TGTGCCAGCGGTCCAGGAGTGATAGCGGGAGCGGTCCACGAGCAGTACTTC
CASGPGVIAGAVHEQYF
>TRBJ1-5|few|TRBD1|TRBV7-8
TGTGCCAGCAGCCCAGACAGGGGAATCGGCAATCAGCCCCAGCATTTT
CASSPDRGIGNQPQHF
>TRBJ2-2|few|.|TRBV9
TGTGCCAGCAGCGTAGCCGGACTGCTTACCGGGGAGCTGTTTTTT
CASSVAGLLTGELFF
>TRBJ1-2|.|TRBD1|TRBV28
TGTGCCAGCAGTTCTACGACAGGGCCGAGGCGAGGCTACACCTTC
CASSSTTGPRRGYTF
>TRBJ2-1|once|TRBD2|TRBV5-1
TGCGCCAGCAGCCTCGGACTAGCCGGCTACAATGAGCAGTTCTTC
CASSLGLAGYNEQFF
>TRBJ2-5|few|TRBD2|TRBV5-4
TGTGCCAGCAGCTTGGCGGGGGGAAGGCTCCAAGAGACCCAGTACTTC
CASSLAGGRLQETQYF
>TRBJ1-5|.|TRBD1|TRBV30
TGTGCTTGGAGTGGACAGGACAATCAGCCCCAGCATTTT
CAWSGQDNQPQHF
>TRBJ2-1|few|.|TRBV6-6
TGTGCCAGCAGGGGCAGGGACAATGAGCAGTTCTTC
CASRGRDNEQFF
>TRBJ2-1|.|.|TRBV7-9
TGTGCCAGCAGCTTAGGTCAGGGTACCTACAATGAGCAGTTCTTC
CASSLGQGTYNEQFF
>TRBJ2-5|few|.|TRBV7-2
TGTGCCAGCAGCTTAGAGTCAGGAAGTTCCCAGTACTTC
CASSLESGSSQYF
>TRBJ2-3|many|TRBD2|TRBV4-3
TGCGCCAGCAGCCAAGATAGCGGGATCACAGATACGCAGTATTTT
CASSQDSGITDTQYF
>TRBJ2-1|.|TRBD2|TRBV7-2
TGTGCCAGCAGCTTAGTCGGACTAGCGGCTGAGCAGTTCTTC
CASSLVGLAAEQFF
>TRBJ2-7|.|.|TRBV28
TGTGCCAGTACCCAGGGTCCCTACGAGCAGTACTTC
CASTQGPYEQYF
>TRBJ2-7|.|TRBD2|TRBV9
TGTGCCAGCAGCCTCCGTGGGGGGGACCCCTACGAGCAGTACTTC
CASSLRGGDPYEQYF
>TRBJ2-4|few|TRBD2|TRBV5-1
TGCGCCAGCAGCTTGGGAGGGACTAGCGACATTCAGTACTTC
CASSLGGTSDIQYF
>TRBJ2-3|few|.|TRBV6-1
TGTGCCAGCAGGCGGGACCCTTACACAGATACGCAGTATTTT
CASRRDPYTDTQYF
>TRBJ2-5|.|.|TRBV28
TGTGCCAGCAACCAGCGGGGGACAGACCGGGGGGCCCAGTACTTC
CASNQRGTDRGAQYF
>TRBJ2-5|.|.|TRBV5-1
TGCGCCAGCAGCCTTCCCTTAACTCAAGAGACCCAGTACTTC
CASSLPLTQETQYF
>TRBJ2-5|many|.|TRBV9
TGTGCCAGCAGCGCCCCAGTCAACCAAGAGACCCAGTACTTC
CASSAPVNQETQYF
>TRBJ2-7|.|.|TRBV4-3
TGCGCCAGCAGCCAAGAACCGACAGGTGTCAGGCACGAGCAGTACTTC
CASSQEPTGVRHEQYF
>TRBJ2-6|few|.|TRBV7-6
TGTGCCAGCAGCCTTCCGACAGGTTACTCTGGGGCCAACGTCCTGACTTTC
CASSLPTGYSGANVLTF
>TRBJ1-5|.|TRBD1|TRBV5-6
TGTCCCAGCAGCTTGGGACAGGGAGGCCAGCCCCAGCATTTT
CPSSLGQGGQPQHF
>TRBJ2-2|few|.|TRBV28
TGTGCCAGCAGTCCCCCCACGGACACCGGGGAGCTGTTTTTT
CASSPPTDTGELFF
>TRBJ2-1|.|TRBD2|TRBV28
TGTGCCAGCAGTCGAGCGGGAGCCTACAATGAGCAGTTCTTC
CASSRAGAYNEQFF
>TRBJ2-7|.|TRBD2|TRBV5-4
TGTGCCAGCAGCTTAGCGGGGAGCTCCTACGAGCAGTACTTC
CASSLAGSSYEQYF
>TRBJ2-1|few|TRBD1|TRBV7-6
TGTGCCAGCAGCGCGACAAGACAGGGTCTGAACAATGAGCAGTTCTTC
CASSATRQGLNNEQFF
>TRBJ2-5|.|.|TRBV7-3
TGTGCCAGCAGCCCAGGATTCCAAGAGACCCAGTACTTC
CASSPGFQETQYF
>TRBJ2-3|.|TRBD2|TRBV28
TGTGCCAGCAATCAGGCTCTAGCGGGGGTAGATACGCAGTATTTT
CASNQALAGVDTQYF
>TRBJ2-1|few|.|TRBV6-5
TGTGCCAGCAGATCAAGCGGGCGGTACAATGAGCAGTTCTTC
CASRSSGRYNEQFF
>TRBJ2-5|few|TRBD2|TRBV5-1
TGCGCCAGCAGCACCGGACTAGCGGGGACCCAAGAGACCCAGTACTTC
CASSTGLAGTQETQYF
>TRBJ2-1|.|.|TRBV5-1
TGCGCCAGCAGCTTGGAGGGCAGGGGAGAAGGTGAGCAGTTCTTC
CASSLEGRGEGEQFF
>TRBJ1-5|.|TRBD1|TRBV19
TGTGCCAGTACCCAGGGGGCATTATTGCATCAGCCCCAGCATTTT
CASTQGALLHQPQHF
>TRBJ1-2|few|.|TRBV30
TGTGCCTGGAGTGGAACCAGGGGTCTAAGGGGCTATGGCTACACCTTC
CAWSGTRGLRGYGYTF
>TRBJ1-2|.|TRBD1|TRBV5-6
TGTGCCAGCAGCATCGGACAGGGGTACCTTTATGGCTACACCTTC
CASSIGQGYLYGYTF
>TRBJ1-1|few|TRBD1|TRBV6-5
TGTGCCAGCAGGACCGGGACAGGGCGAGCTTTCTTT
CASRTGTGRAFF
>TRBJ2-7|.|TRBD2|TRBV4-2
TGTGCCAGCAGCCAAGCCGGGACTAGCGGACCCTACGAGCAGTACTTC
CASSQAGTSGPYEQYF
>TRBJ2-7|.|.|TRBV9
TGTGCCAGCAGCGCCCGCCCCGACGCGGGGTGGTACGAGCAGTACTTC
CASSARPDAGWYEQYF
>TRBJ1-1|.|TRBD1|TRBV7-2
TGTGCCAGCAGCCAAGGGACAGGGACGAACACTGAAGCTTTCTTT
CASSQGTGTNTEAFF
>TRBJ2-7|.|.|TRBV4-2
TGTGCCAGCAGCCAAGACACCGGGAGTTCCTACGAGCAGTACTTC
CASSQDTGSSYEQYF
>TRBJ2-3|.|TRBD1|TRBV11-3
TGTGCCAGCAGCCCAGGGGGTACGCAGTATTTT
CASSPGGTQYF
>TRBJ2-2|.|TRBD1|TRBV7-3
TGTGCCAGCAGCCCAGACAGGGGATCCGGGGAGCTGTTTTTT
CASSPDRGSGELFF